This record looks at one T cell receptor (beta chain) sequence and its context. The method was immunoSEQ multiplex PCR; TCRdb's version includes in-frame clones alone and lacks a portion of them. The data hold roughly 100,000 clones, with less than 95% observed a single time. This record belongs to a study of T cell responses to AZD1222 COVID-19 vaccine. The specimen was peripheral blood, collected on day 0 of AZD1222 vaccination. This receptor was identified in an adult in good health.

The DNA of the CDR3 is TGTGCCAGCAGCCAAGATCTCCCCGGGACAGGCAAGACCCCGGAAGCTTTCTTT. It translates to CASSQDLPGTGKTPEAFF. The V and J genes are TRBV4-2 and TRBJ1-1; 8 bases fit TRBD1. Germline V gene data show CDR1 as LGHNA and CDR2 as YNFKEQ. This CDR3 is 18 amino acids long. The trim removed 0 bases at V and 8 bases at J, leaving 17 bases unmatched.